These 26 T cell receptor beta chains were sequenced from one sample in a study of blood T cell repertoires in COVID-19. Assay used: immunoSEQ multiplex PCR; TCRdb lists only in-frame clones, some missing. The table lists around 270,000 clones, approximately 90% of them singletons. The sample was peripheral blood. The source of these receptors is a man aged 30-40 years with acute or convalescent COVID-19.

V usage is TRBV7-3 and J usage is TRBJ1-2; 10 bases line up with TRBD1. In germline, CDR1 is SGHTA, CDR2 FQGTGA. V lost 5 bases and J lost 6; bases outside the gene matches: 18. The CDR3 totals 18 residues. This CDR3 is CASSRGTGRQGAEDGYTF. The DNA for the CDR3 is TGTGCCAGCAGCCGCGGGACCGGAAGACAGGGGGCTGAGGATGGCTACACCTTC.

The chain recombines TRBV2 with TRBJ1-4; 9 bases are a match to TRBD1. CDR1 is SNHLY and CDR2 is FYNNEI in the germline V gene. V was pared by 10 bases and J by 8 bases, with 8 bases of the junction left unmatched. This CDR3 region has 13 residues. The CDR3 DNA reads as TGTGCCACCAAGAGACAGGGGGTGGAAAAACTGTTTTTT. Protein: CATKRQGVEKLFF.

The count of this clone is one. The DNA of the CDR3 is TGTGCCAGCAGTACCCGGACAGGGGGCAATGAGCAGTTCTTC. This sequence encodes CASSTRTGGNEQFF. The chain has TRBV27 and TRBJ2-1; 10 bases map to TRBD1. This CDR3 contains 14 residues. Germline CDR1 is MNHEY and CDR2 is SMNVEV (reference sequence). The V and J ends lost 5 bases and 6 bases, in that order; junction bases with no gene match: 4.

The chain employs TRBV7-3 and TRBJ2-5; 9 positions agree with TRBD2. After removal of 5 bases from V and 4 bases from J, the junction contained 14 bases not matched to a gene. Germline CDR1 SGHTA, CDR2 FQGTGA. The CDR3 runs to 17 residues. The CDR3 loop is CASSPRGSGRVRETQYF. The DNA for the CDR3 is TGTGCCAGCAGCCCCCGTGGTAGCGGGAGAGTTAGAGAGACCCAGTACTTC. The full variable domain, rest sourced from reference TRBV7-3 and TRBJ2-5, is GAGVSQTPSNKVTEKGKYVELRCDPISGHTALYWYRQSLGQGPEFLIYFQGTGAADDSGLPNDRFFAVRPEGSVSTLKIQRTERGDSAVYLCASSPRGSGRVRETQYFGPGTRLLVL.

V usage is TRBV5-1 and J usage is TRBJ2-7; D gene uncertain. CDR3 length: 14 residues. Germline lookup yields CDR1 SGHRS and CDR2 YFSETQ. The V and J ends lost 4 bases and 3 bases respectively, with 14 bases between them. The CDR3 sequence is CASSKPGLGYEQYF. CDR3 bases: TGCGCCAGCAGCAAACCCGGGTTGGGCTACGAGCAGTACTTC.

This chain joins TRBV18 and TRBJ2-5; 11 nucleotides match TRBD1. The CDR3 extends over 15 amino acids. Trimming at V came to 3 bases and at J to 5 bases, leaving 5 bases not matched to a gene. Germline CDR1 and CDR2: KGHSH and LQKENI. CDR3 DNA sequence: TGTGCCAGCTCACCCCCGGACAGGGGGCTGGAGACCCAGTACTTC. Protein product: CASSPPDRGLETQYF.

V usage is TRBV15 and J usage is TRBJ2-3; weak D call: TRBD1 (6 bases). The V gene's germline CDR1 is LNHNV and CDR2 YYDKDF (reference sequence). V was clipped by 3 bases and J by 2 bases, with 24 bases between them. The CDR3 length is 19 residues. DNA for the CDR3: TGTGCCACCAGCAGGGACAGTCGGATAGAAAGCGGCCCCACAGATACGCAGTATTTT. Translating it yields CATSRDSRIESGPTDTQYF.

Details on this clone: The junction does not match germline at one end; this may be a read error. V usage is TRBV12-3 or TRBV12-4 and J usage is TRBJ2-1; no reliable D call. This CDR3 has 13 amino acids. CDR3 protein: CASTLDLTITSIF. DNA of the CDR3: TGTGCCAGCACCCTAGACCTCACCATTACCAGTATCTTC.

The chain employs TRBV12-3 or TRBV12-4 and TRBJ1-4; D ambiguous. V was shortened by 7 bases and J by 7 bases, with 10 bases between the two germline ends. CDR3 size: 12 residues. CDR3 loop: CASKSNSEKLFF. DNA of the CDR3: TGTGCCAGCAAGAGTAACTCTGAAAAACTGTTTTTT.

The chain joins TRBV2 to TRBJ1-6; 12 nucleotides match TRBD1. Trimming removed 11 bases from V and 10 bases from J; junction bases left unmatched: 6. The V gene's germline CDR1 is SNHLY and CDR2 FYNNEI. The CDR3 has 13 residues. CDR3 sequence reads: CARGGTGGSPLHF. Here the CDR3 DNA reads TGTGCCCGAGGTGGGACAGGGGGCTCACCCCTCCACTTT.

The CDR3: CASSLFLQGSYNEQFF. The CDR3, as DNA: TGTGCCAGCAGCTTATTTCTTCAGGGATCCTACAATGAGCAGTTCTTC. V and J are TRBV13 and TRBJ2-1, with D tentatively TRBD1 (5 bases). The CDR3 has 16 residues. With 2 bases removed from V and 1 base from J, the gap between germline ends came to 12 bases. Germline loops: CDR1 PRHDT, CDR2 FYEKMQ (reference sequence).

The chain combines TRBV6-8 with TRBJ1-3; D is unclear. CDR1 and CDR2 (germline): MNHGY, SAAAGT. With 6 bases removed from V and 0 bases from J, the gap between germline ends came to 15 bases. The CDR3 contains 16 residues. The CDR3 DNA reads TGTGCCAGCAGCCGAAAATACAGAAACTCTGGAAACACCATATATTTT. Protein sequence: CASSRKYRNSGNTIYF.

Here the CDR3 reads CASSKRGGYAFGNTIYF. CDR3 DNA: TGTGCCAGTAGTAAACGGGGGGGCTACGCGTTTGGAAACACCATATATTTT. The rearrangement joins TRBV19 to TRBJ1-3; TRBD1 is a possible D gene (6 bases). The CDR3 loop spans 17 amino acids. V was cut by 4 bases and J by 3 bases, with 19 bases left in between. Germline CDR1 and CDR2: LNHDA and SQIVND (reference sequence).

The chain joins TRBV12-3 or TRBV12-4 to TRBJ1-6, with D possibly matching TRBD1 (6 bases). This CDR3 has 13 amino acids. V was trimmed by 6 bases and J by 5 bases, leaving 8 bases between them. CDR3 protein: CASRQGHNSPLHF. The CDR3 nucleotides read TGTGCCAGCAGGCAGGGGCATAATTCACCCCTCCACTTT.

The genes are TRBV3-1 (or the pseudogene TRBV3-2) and TRBJ2-1, with 12 bases that match TRBD2. With 0 bases clipped from V and 8 bases from J, the junction kept 5 bases outside the gene matches. Germline V gene sequence: CDR1 LGHDT, CDR2 YNNKEL (reference sequence). This CDR3 is 16 amino acids long. The CDR3 DNA is TGTGCCAGCAGCCAAGATCGACTAGCGGGAGTCGATGAGCAGTTCTTC. It specifies CASSQDRLAGVDEQFF.

V is TRBV7-3 and J is TRBJ2-3, with 9 nucleotides matching TRBD2. The CDR3 totals 14 residues. With 5 bases clipped from V and 2 bases from J, the junction kept 2 bases outside the gene matches. Germline assignment: CDR1 SGHTA and CDR2 FQGTGA. CDR3 amino acids: CASSPSGNTDTQYF. CDR3 coding DNA: TGTGCCAGCAGCCCTAGCGGGAACACAGATACGCAGTATTTT.

This clone was seen just once. This chain links TRBV29-1 with TRBJ2-5; 7 bases are a match to TRBD2. CDR3 size: 13 residues. Germline CDR1 reads SQVTM; CDR2 reads ANQGSEA. V shed 8 bases, J shed 2 bases, and the junction held 8 bases outside the gene matches. The CDR3 DNA follows: TGCAGCCACGGAGGTAGCGGGCAAGAGACCCAGTACTTC. Protein: CSHGGSGQETQYF.

V usage is TRBV19 and J usage is TRBJ2-5, with D possibly being TRBD1 (6 bases). CDR3 length equals 15 residues. CDR1 is LNHDA and CDR2 is SQIVND in the germline V gene (reference sequence). V was cut by 5 bases and J by 4 bases, with 17 bases left in between. CDR3 sequence: CASSQLNRVSETQYF. The CDR3 region has the DNA TGTGCCAGTAGTCAACTTAACAGGGTTTCAGAGACCCAGTACTTC. The entire variable domain, with the rest obtained from reference TRBV19 and TRBJ2-5, is as follows: DGGITQSPKYLFRKEGQNVTLSCEQNLNHDAMYWYRQDPGQGLRLIYYSQIVNDFQKGDIAEGYSVSREKKESFPLTVTSAQKNPTAFYLCASSQLNRVSETQYFGPGTRLLVL.

The chain links TRBV27 to TRBJ2-1, with D unresolved. This CDR3 contains 15 residues. V gave up 1 base and J gave up 0 bases, with 7 bases separating them. CDR1 is MNHEY and CDR2 is SMNVEV in the germline V gene (reference sequence). This CDR3 is CASSLYFGSYNEQFF. The CDR3 DNA reads as TGTGCCAGCAGTTTATATTTCGGCTCCTACAATGAGCAGTTCTTC.

This clone was seen more than once but under ten times. The chain carries TRBV7-9 and TRBJ1-5; the match to TRBD1 covers 12 bases. The trim removed 5 bases at V and 2 bases at J, leaving 10 bases unmatched. CDR3 length: 18 residues. Germline lookup yields CDR1 SEHNR and CDR2 FQNEAQ (reference sequence). The CDR3 nucleotides read TGTGCCAGCAGCCGTTCCGGGACAGGGGGCCTGGGCAATCAGCCCCAGCATTTT. It is translated as CASSRSGTGGLGNQPQHF.

The rearrangement uses TRBV24-1 and TRBJ2-3; D is possibly TRBD2 (5 bases). In germline, CDR1 is KGHDR, CDR2 SFDVKD. V was clipped by 2 bases and J by 5 bases, with 13 bases between them. The length of the CDR3 is 15 residues. The CDR3 region has the DNA TGTGCCACCAGTGATTACCCCTTCGGGGTAGATACGCAGTATTTT. Protein product: CATSDYPFGVDTQYF.

This rearrangement joins TRBV2 to TRBJ1-2, with D perhaps TRBD1 (6 bases). The V gene's germline CDR1 is SNHLY and CDR2 FYNNEI. This CDR3 is built from 12 residues. Trimming stripped 7 bases from V and 4 bases from J, with 10 bases between. In DNA, the CDR3 is TGTGCCAGCAAATGGGACACCTATGGCTACACCTTC. Its protein product is CASKWDTYGYTF.

This rearrangement joins TRBV2 to TRBJ2-3, with a possible D match to TRBD1 (5 bases). With 3 bases removed from V and 0 bases from J, the gap between germline ends came to 7 bases. CDR1 is SNHLY and CDR2 is FYNNEI in the germline V gene. The CDR3 covers 14 residues. CDR3 nucleotide sequence: TGTGCCAGCAGTGAGCAGGGTAGCACAGATACGCAGTATTTT. It encodes CASSEQGSTDTQYF.

A single count supports this clone. This rearrangement joins TRBV15 to TRBJ2-7, with D perhaps matching TRBD1 (6 bases). This CDR3 contains 14 residues. Germline CDR1 and CDR2: LNHNV and YYDKDF (reference sequence). V lost 0 bases to trimming and J lost 2 bases, with 8 bases between them. The CDR3 nucleotides read TGTGCCACCAGCAGAGATCCAGGGGCCTACGAGCAGTACTTC. Amino acids: CATSRDPGAYEQYF.

The V and J genes are TRBV6-6 and TRBJ1-2, with D unresolved. Trimming stripped 0 bases from V and 4 bases from J, with 9 bases between. The CDR3 extends over 14 amino acids. The germline CDR1 and CDR2 sequences are MNHNY and SVGAGI (reference sequence). The CDR3, as DNA: TGTGCCAGCAGTTACTCGACGGGAATCTATGGCTACACCTTC. It yields the protein CASSYSTGIYGYTF.

This sequence joins TRBV2 and TRBJ1-2; 8 nucleotides line up with TRBD1. In germline, CDR1 is SNHLY, CDR2 FYNNEI. The CDR3 has 15 residues. V lost 0 bases and J lost 7; bases outside the gene matches: 7. The DNA of the CDR3 is TGTGCCAGCAGTGAAGCGCCGGGACAGGATTCTGGCTACACCTTC. This encodes CASSEAPGQDSGYTF.